The present entry profiles one T cell receptor beta chain with its context. The data derive from a study of technical replicates of blood from several donors. CDR3 length equals 16 residues. Trimming cost V 0 bases and J 7 bases; bases outside gene matches: 5. Germline V CDR1 and CDR2: MNHNS, SASEGT. The data were produced by immunoSEQ multiplex PCR, yet TCRdb's version contains in-frame clones alone and is incomplete. Here the sample spans more than 65,000 clones, 85% to 95% being singletons. Source material: T cells isolated from PBMCs. V usage is TRBV6-1 and J usage is TRBJ1-6; 8 bases align to TRBD1. The sequence derives from a human donor in good health. The CDR3 reads CASSEADRVVNSPLHF. DNA of the CDR3: TGTGCCAGCAGTGAAGCGGACAGGGTGGTAAATTCACCCCTCCACTTT.